Detailed here is one T cell receptor beta chain. In the study's own analysis: It was from reference gene primer amplification that nucleated cell counts were estimated. Clones were read by immunoSEQ multiplex PCR, and TCRdb kept only the in-frame ones, dropping some. The DNA was the basis for D and trimming; V, J and clone size are from that table. Of about 530,000 clones listed, about 89% are singletons. This entry is derived from a study of blood T cell repertoires in COVID-19. In germline, CDR1 is SNHLY, CDR2 FYNNEI. Germline trimming cut 6 bases from V and 2 bases from J; bases unmatched to any gene: 6. The CDR3 totals 17 residues.

The TCR comes from a woman aged 45-65 years with COVID-19, enrolled during active disease. V is TRBV2 and J is TRBJ2-3, with TRBD2 matching over 15 bases. The sample was peripheral blood. Written as DNA, the CDR3 is TGTGCCAGCAGGAGGAGGACTAGCGGGGGGGACACAGATACGCAGTATTTT. Translating it yields CASRRRTSGGDTDTQYF.